This paragraph covers one T cell receptor (beta chain) sequence. Its target is not known. This sample is drawn from a study of Tregs in tolerant kidney transplant recipients. At the level of the study: Mixed chimerism was transient after nonmyeloablative marrow transplants from related graft donors.

Notes on the study in general: Few patients were studied, so findings need validation in larger groups. Changing PCR primers prevented nucleotide comparison between some patients' samples.

The CDR3 length is 14 residues. CDR1 is WNHNN, CDR2 SYGVQD, per germline (reference sequence). V lost 0 bases to trimming and J lost 3 bases, with 7 bases between them. CD4+CD25+CD127- Tregs, CD4+CD25- non-Tregs, CD4 and CD8 cells were sorted. Produced via immunoSEQ multiplex PCR; TCRdb's table is partial and in-frame only. The sample includes approximately 98,000 clones, roughly 89% seen only once; the top ten take 0.34%. This clonotype originated in a human donor who received a combined kidney and bone marrow transplant. J is TRBJ2-3 and V is TRBV10-1; D remains unclear. The specimen was CD4+ T cells from blood, collected before the transplant. CDR3 in amino acids: CASSESGLTDTQYF. DNA for the CDR3: TGCGCCAGCAGTGAGTCCGGGTTAACAGATACGCAGTATTTT.